Listed below are T cell receptor beta chains from one sample, sequenced in a study of shared clonotypes between healthy human individuals. Assay used: immunoSEQ multiplex PCR; TCRdb lists only in-frame clones, some missing. The data contain a few million clones, approximately 93% of them singletons. Sequencing used naive CD4+ T cells from PBMCs. The receptors shown here come from a man aged 18 to 30 in good health. Some clones in this sample may be carry-over from other donors' samples. The CDR3 runs from the conserved cysteine through the conserved F or W. A D gene is named only where the DNA matches it firmly. Size tells how often a clone was seen (once, few, many) or the class of an expanded clone, and some rows leave it out.

v_gene	j_gene	d_gene	abundance	CDR3aa	CDR3nt
TRBV9	TRBJ2-2	.	.	CASSGRTGTLNTGELFF	TGTGCCAGCAGCGGCAGAACCGGGACTCTGAACACCGGGGAGCTGTTTTTT
TRBV10-2	TRBJ2-5	.	.	CASRPPGALGETQYF	TGCGCCAGCAGGCCGCCGGGGGCCCTAGGAGAGACCCAGTACTTC
TRBV5-4	TRBJ1-3	.	once	CASSSDGLAIGNTIYF	TGTGCCAGCAGCTCGGACGGACTCGCAATTGGAAACACCATATATTTT
TRBV6-1	TRBJ2-7	TRBD2	.	CASSAYSGRGHEQYF	TGTGCCAGCAGTGCCTATAGCGGGAGGGGCCACGAGCAGTACTTC
TRBV19	TRBJ2-6	.	.	CASTRGIRISGANVLTF	TGTGCCAGTACCAGGGGTATTAGAATCTCTGGGGCCAACGTCCTGACTTTC
TRBV7-9	TRBJ2-4	TRBD1	.	CASSSYRDRGNIQYF	TGTGCCAGCAGCTCCTACCGGGACAGGGGCAACATTCAGTACTTC
TRBV19	TRBJ2-2	.	once	CASTTFKEELFF	TGTGCCAGTACCACCTTTAAGGAGGAGCTGTTTTTT
TRBV18	TRBJ2-1	TRBD2	.	CASSSLAEHYNEQFF	TGTGCCAGCTCGTCGCTAGCGGAGCACTACAATGAGCAGTTCTTC
TRBV7-2	TRBJ2-2	.	.	CASSSGTLPGELFF	TGTGCCAGCAGCAGCGGGACACTTCCCGGGGAGCTGTTTTTT
TRBV28	TRBJ2-5	.	.	CASSKPTASQETQYF	TGTGCCAGCAGCAAGCCGACAGCATCTCAAGAGACCCAGTACTTC
TRBV29-1	TRBJ2-1	.	.	CSSSRQGGLYNEQFF	TGCAGCTCATCCAGGCAAGGGGGACTGTACAATGAGCAGTTCTTC
TRBV5-1	TRBJ1-1	TRBD1	.	CASSSDRGHEAFF	TGCGCCAGCAGCTCAGACAGGGGGCATGAAGCTTTCTTT
TRBV5-1	TRBJ1-4	.	.	CASSSYEWDRYEKLFF	TGCGCCAGCAGCTCCTACGAATGGGACCGCTATGAAAAACTGTTTTTT
TRBV2	TRBJ2-5	.	.	CASGPGTQYF	TGTGCCAGCGGCCCGGGGACCCAGTACTTC
TRBV7-9	TRBJ2-5	TRBD1	.	CASRPTGGSQETQYF	TGTGCCAGCAGACCGACAGGGGGTAGCCAAGAGACCCAGTACTTC
TRBV29-1	TRBJ2-5	TRBD1	.	CSVFPPGQGETQYF	TGCAGCGTTTTCCCCCCGGGACAGGGGGAGACCCAGTACTTC
TRBV5-4	TRBJ2-2	.	.	CASSFGAGANTGELFF	TGTGCCAGCAGCTTTGGGGCAGGTGCGAACACCGGGGAGCTGTTTTTT
TRBV7-3	TRBJ2-1	.	.	CASSSGIAPGAAGNEQFF	TGTGCCAGCAGCTCGGGAATTGCCCCGGGGGCCGCAGGGAATGAGCAGTTCTTC
TRBV7-3	TRBJ2-7	.	.	CASSLLQGREQYF	TGTGCCAGCAGCTTATTGCAGGGGAGGGAGCAGTACTTC
TRBV6-5	TRBJ1-5	.	.	CASRRTPGDQPQHF	TGTGCCAGCAGAAGGACTCCGGGGGATCAGCCCCAGCATTTT
TRBV6-1	TRBJ2-2	TRBD2	.	CASSEVVAGKNGELFF	TGTGCCAGCAGTGAAGTCGTAGCGGGGAAGAACGGGGAGCTGTTTTTT
TRBV12-5	TRBJ2-3	.	.	CASNRDSTDTQYF	TGTGCTAGTAACCGGGACAGCACAGATACGCAGTATTTT
TRBV19	TRBJ2-2	TRBD2	.	CASSVQREVGELFF	TGTGCCAGTAGTGTCCAGCGGGAGGTCGGGGAGCTGTTTTTT
TRBV18	TRBJ1-1	TRBD1	.	CASSDTGGTDRTFF	TGTGCCAGCTCAGATACAGGGGGCACGGATAGGACTTTCTTT
TRBV28	TRBJ1-5	.	.	CATILQGTGPQHF	TGTGCCACCATCTTACAGGGTACGGGGCCCCAGCATTTT
TRBV18	TRBJ1-4	.	.	CASSPRVEGHEKLFF	TGTGCCAGCTCACCAAGGGTGGAGGGTCATGAAAAACTGTTTTTT
TRBV2	TRBJ1-4	.	.	CASSGAEEKLFF	TGTGCCAGCAGTGGGGCAGAAGAAAAACTGTTTTTT
TRBV7-9	TRBJ1-6	.	.	CASSLWAQIIGDNSPLHF	TGTGCCAGCAGCCTGTGGGCTCAAATCATCGGAGATAATTCACCCCTCCACTTT
TRBV5-1	TRBJ2-6	.	.	CASSLALPGANVLTF	TGCGCCAGCAGCCTCGCCCTTCCCGGGGCCAACGTCCTGACTTTC
TRBV28	TRBJ1-3	.	.	CASSLGPIVSGNTIYF	TGTGCCAGCAGTTTAGGGCCCATAGTCTCTGGAAACACCATATATTTT
TRBV25-1	TRBJ2-3	.	.	CASSELGRSTDTQYF	TGTGCCAGCAGTGAATTGGGCAGAAGCACAGATACGCAGTATTTT
TRBV7-3	TRBJ1-1	TRBD1	.	CASSYSRTGSAFF	TGTGCCAGCAGCTACTCCCGGACAGGGTCGGCTTTCTTT
TRBV5-4	TRBJ2-5	.	.	CASSGASTRETQYF	TGTGCCAGCAGTGGGGCTAGTACCAGAGAGACCCAGTACTTC
TRBV9	TRBJ1-2	.	.	CASSVKARTDNGYTF	TGTGCCAGCAGCGTAAAGGCTCGGACTGACAATGGCTACACCTTC
TRBV6-1	TRBJ1-5	.	.	CASSADPYSNQPQHF	TGTGCCAGCAGTGCAGACCCTTATAGCAATCAGCCCCAGCATTTT
TRBV7-3	TRBJ2-5	TRBD2	.	CASSLLAGEETQYF	TGTGCCAGCAGCTTACTAGCGGGAGAAGAGACCCAGTACTTC
TRBV7-2	TRBJ2-7	.	once	CASSLGTAREQYF	TGTGCCAGCAGCCTCGGGACGGCTAGGGAGCAGTACTTC
TRBV6-5	TRBJ2-2	.	.	CASSPGTPTGELFF	TGTGCCAGCAGCCCAGGAACGCCCACCGGGGAGCTGTTTTTT
TRBV25-1	TRBJ1-1	.	few	CASSEWAGAGTEAFF	TGTGCCAGCAGTGAATGGGCAGGGGCCGGGACTGAAGCTTTCTTT
TRBV14	TRBJ1-4	.	.	CASSQVPVSIVATNEKLFF	TGTGCCAGCAGCCAAGTGCCGGTCAGCATAGTTGCAACTAATGAAAAACTGTTTTTT
TRBV5-1	TRBJ2-7	TRBD2	.	CASSLRLAGGDSYEQYF	TGCGCCAGCAGCTTGCGCCTAGCGGGAGGCGACTCCTACGAGCAGTACTTC